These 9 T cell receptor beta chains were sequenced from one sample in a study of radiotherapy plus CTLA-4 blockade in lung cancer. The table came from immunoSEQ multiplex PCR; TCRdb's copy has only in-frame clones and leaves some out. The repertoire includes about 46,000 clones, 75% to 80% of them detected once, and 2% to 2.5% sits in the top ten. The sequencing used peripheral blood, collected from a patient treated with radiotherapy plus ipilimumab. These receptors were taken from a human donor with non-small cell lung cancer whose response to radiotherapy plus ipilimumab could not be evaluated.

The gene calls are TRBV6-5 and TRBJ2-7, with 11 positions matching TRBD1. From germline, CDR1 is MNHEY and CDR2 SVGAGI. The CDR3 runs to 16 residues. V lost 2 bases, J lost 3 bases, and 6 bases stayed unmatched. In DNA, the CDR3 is TGTGCCAGCAGTTACCCTAAGGGGACAGGGGGCTACGAGCAGTACTTC. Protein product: CASSYPKGTGGYEQYF.

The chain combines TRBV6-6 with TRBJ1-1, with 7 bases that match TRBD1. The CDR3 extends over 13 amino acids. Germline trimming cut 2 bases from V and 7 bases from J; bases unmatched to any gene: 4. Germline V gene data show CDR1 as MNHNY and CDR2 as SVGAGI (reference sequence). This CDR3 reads CASSYATGIEAFF. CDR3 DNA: TGTGCCAGCAGTTACGCGACAGGGATTGAAGCTTTCTTT.

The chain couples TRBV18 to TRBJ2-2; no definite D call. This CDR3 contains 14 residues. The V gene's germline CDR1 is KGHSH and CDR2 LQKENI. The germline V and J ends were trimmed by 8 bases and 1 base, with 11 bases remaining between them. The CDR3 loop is CASLGYLNTGELFF. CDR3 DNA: TGTGCCAGCCTGGGCTACCTGAACACCGGGGAGCTGTTTTTT.

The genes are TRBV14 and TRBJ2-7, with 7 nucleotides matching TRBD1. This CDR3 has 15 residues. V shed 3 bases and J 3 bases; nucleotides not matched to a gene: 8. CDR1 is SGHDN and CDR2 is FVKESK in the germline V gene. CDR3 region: CASSQGTVGGYEQYF. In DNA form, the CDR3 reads TGTGCCAGCAGCCAGGGGACAGTAGGAGGCTACGAGCAGTACTTC.

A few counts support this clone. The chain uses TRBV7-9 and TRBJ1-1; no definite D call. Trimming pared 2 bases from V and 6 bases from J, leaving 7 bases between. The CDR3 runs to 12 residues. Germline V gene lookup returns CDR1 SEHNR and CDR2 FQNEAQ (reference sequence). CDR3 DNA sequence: TGTGCCAGCAGCTTACGGGTGTCTGAAGCTTTCTTT. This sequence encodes CASSLRVSEAFF.

As DNA, the CDR3 is TGCGCCAGCAGCTTAAGCGACGGCACAGATACGCAGTATTTT. Translating it yields CASSLSDGTDTQYF. The chain combines TRBV5-1 with TRBJ2-3, with D uncertain. V dropped 2 bases and J dropped 1 base, with 8 bases sitting between them. Germline V gene lookup returns CDR1 SGHRS and CDR2 YFSETQ. CDR3 size: 14 residues.

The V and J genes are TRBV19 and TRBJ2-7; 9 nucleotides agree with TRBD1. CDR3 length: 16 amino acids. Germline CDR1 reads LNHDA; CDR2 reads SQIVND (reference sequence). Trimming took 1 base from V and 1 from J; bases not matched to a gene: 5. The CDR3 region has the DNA TGTGCCAGTAGTATAGTACCGGGACAGGGATCCTACGAGCAGTACTTC. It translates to CASSIVPGQGSYEQYF.

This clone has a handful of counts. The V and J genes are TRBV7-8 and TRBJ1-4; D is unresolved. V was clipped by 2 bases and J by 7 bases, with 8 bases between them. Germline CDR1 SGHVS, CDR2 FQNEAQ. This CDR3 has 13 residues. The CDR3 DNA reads TGTGCCAGCAGCTTATATCCGGGTGAAAAACTGTTTTTT. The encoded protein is CASSLYPGEKLFF.

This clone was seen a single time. In DNA form, the CDR3 reads TGTGCCAGTAGGGGACAGCTCTCCTACGAGCAGTACTTC. Translating gives CASRGQLSYEQYF. The chain has TRBV7-9 and TRBJ2-7; TRBD1 matches 7 bases. CDR1 is SEHNR and CDR2 is FQNEAQ in the germline V gene (reference sequence). The CDR3 loop spans 13 amino acids. J was trimmed by 0 bases and V by 9 bases; bases with no gene match: 5.